This T cell receptor (beta chain) was captured by sequencing in a study of CD8 T cells in ankylosing spondylitis. TCRdb re-called the 5' RACE reads with MiXCR, one entry per CDR3 protein. This repertoire shows around 300,000 distinct CDR3 sequences, around a tenth found once; its top ten account for 8% to 9.5%. The germline V and J ends were trimmed by 5 bases and 7 bases, with 18 bases remaining between them. Germline loops: CDR1 MDHEN, CDR2 SYDVKM. CDR3 size: 15 residues. This receptor was identified in a female donor with ankylosing spondylitis or in good health (not recorded which). Source material: blood, either unsorted or a sorted T cell fraction (not recorded which). The V gene is TRBV28, the J gene TRBJ1-3, with TRBD1 as a possible D gene (5 bases). CDR3 residues: CASSGGVVGDNTIYF. Here the CDR3 DNA reads TGTGCCAGCAGTGGGGGTGTAGTAGGGGACAACACCATATATTTT.